This T cell receptor beta chain is from a study of T-cell memory formation after mild COVID-19. Germline CDR1 is SGHTA and CDR2 is FQGNSA. V dropped 4 bases and J dropped 0; count of bases not matched to a gene: 4. The CDR3 totals 17 residues. As for this clonotype: The antigen is not known.

Study-level points and caveats: Second-wave clones that peaked on day 37 lacked confirmed SARS-CoV-2 specificity. Clones contracting over day 15 to 85 were CD4/CD8 balanced, with later expanders leaning CD4+. Chiefly within CM and EM were the contracting CD4+ clones; CD8+ ones were within EMRA. Memory sampled before infection contained some responding clones, suggesting cross-reactive memory joined.

One entry per CDR3 protein results from TCRdb running MiXCR on the 5' RACE reads. The table has 300,000 to 400,000 distinct CDR3 sequences, approximately 15% seen once; the top ten hold around 20%. This sequence originates from a man younger than 30 who had mild COVID-19 (a few samples of this study predate the infection). Cell type and time point are not known. J is TRBJ2-6 and V is TRBV7-2; 9 positions agree with TRBD1. The material sequenced was PBMCs or a T cell subset sorted from them (not recorded which). For the CDR3, the DNA is TGTGCCAGCAGCTCGACAGGGGGGGCCTCTGGGGCCAACGTCCTGACTTTC. Residues: CASSSTGGASGANVLTF. Supplemented by reference TRBV7-2 and TRBJ2-6, the full variable domain reads GAGVSQSPSNKVTEKGKDVELRCDPISGHTALYWYRQSLGQGLEFLIYFQGNSAPDKSGLPSDRFSAERTGGSVSTLTIQRTQQEDSAVYLCASSSTGGASGANVLTFGAGSRLTVL.